One and the same sample provided the 12 T cell receptor beta chains below, sequenced in a study of blood T cell repertoires in COVID-19. The table came from immunoSEQ multiplex PCR; TCRdb's copy has only in-frame clones and leaves some out. Of roughly 280,000 clones listed, about 86% were seen once; the top ten hold approximately 2%. Sample: peripheral blood. Receptors originate from a man between 25 and 39 years old with active or convalescent COVID-19.

This clone was detected a few times. The rearrangement uses TRBV15 and TRBJ1-5; a weak D match, TRBD1 (5 bases). Trimming shortened V by 5 bases and J by 4 bases, and 15 bases separated the two germline ends. The CDR3 spans 15 residues. Germline CDR1 LNHNV, CDR2 YYDKDF (reference sequence). CDR3 region: CATSRSRGWNQPQHF. The CDR3 DNA sequence: TGTGCCACCAGCCGATCACGGGGGTGGAATCAGCCCCAGCATTTT.

The chain joins TRBV6-2 or TRBV6-3 to TRBJ2-7; 7 bases align to TRBD1. V dropped 0 bases and J dropped 3; count of bases not matched to a gene: 8. CDR1 is MNHEY, CDR2 SVGEGT, per germline. CDR3 length: 16 residues. This CDR3 reads CASSYSGQGDNYEQYF. The CDR3 coding sequence is TGTGCCAGCAGTTACTCGGGCCAGGGGGATAACTACGAGCAGTACTTC.

This rearrangement joins TRBV7-9 to TRBJ2-4; TRBD2 agrees at 7 bases. The CDR3 consists of 14 residues. CDR1 and CDR2 from the germline V gene are SEHNR and FQNEAQ (reference sequence). V lost 0 bases and J lost 9; bases outside the gene matches: 5. The CDR3 protein is CASSLAESGGIQYF. The CDR3 coding sequence is TGTGCCAGCAGCTTAGCGGAATCGGGGGGCATTCAGTACTTC.

The gene calls are TRBV29-1 and TRBJ1-4; D is perhaps TRBD1 (5 bases). The germline V gene encodes CDR1 SQVTM and CDR2 ANQGSEA. CDR3 length: 21 amino acids. V lost 1 base and J 8 bases, leaving 35 bases between the germline ends. CDR3 bases: TGCAGCGTTGAAGTCCCCACCCTCATTATCAGGGAAGGGAAGGCGAACGAAAAACTGTTTTTT. It yields the protein CSVEVPTLIIREGKANEKLFF. The variable domain in full, with the rest retrieved from reference TRBV29-1 and TRBJ1-4, is SAVISQKPSRDICQRGTSLTIQCQVDSQVTMMFWYRQQPGQSLTLIATANQGSEATYESGFVIDKFPISRPNLTFSTLTVSNMSPEDSSIYLCSVEVPTLIIREGKANEKLFFGSGTQLSVL.

The gene calls are TRBV9 and TRBJ2-5; D is unclear. The CDR3 loop spans 14 amino acids. V shed 3 bases and J shed 0 bases, with 9 bases lying between them. The germline CDR1 and CDR2 sequences are SGDLS and YYNGEE. The CDR3 nucleotides read TGTGCCAGCAGCGGAGGAGATTACCAAGAGACCCAGTACTTC. Translating gives CASSGGDYQETQYF.

The chain couples TRBV7-2 to TRBJ1-2, with D perhaps matching TRBD1 (6 bases). V was trimmed by 5 bases and J by 6 bases, leaving 19 bases between them. Germline V CDR1 and CDR2: SGHTA, FQGNSA. This CDR3 region has 15 residues. The CDR3 here is CASSQMRQARDGYTF. The CDR3 region has the DNA TGTGCCAGCAGCCAAATGAGACAGGCTAGGGATGGCTACACCTTC.

This clone was recorded a few times. The J gene is TRBJ1-6, the V gene TRBV6-1, with 7 bases lining up with TRBD1. CDR1 MNHNS and CDR2 SASEGT come from the germline V gene. The junction had 5 bases not matched to a gene; V was cut back by 0 bases and J by 6 bases. The CDR3 has 16 residues. The CDR3 nucleotides read TGTGCCAGCAGTGAAGCCGGAGGGGGCCGTAATTCACCCCTCCACTTT. Protein sequence: CASSEAGGGRNSPLHF.

The chain joins TRBV4-3 to TRBJ2-7, with TRBD1 as a possible D gene (6 bases). Germline values: CDR1 LGHNA, CDR2 YSLEER. The V and J ends lost 0 bases and 0 bases respectively, with 12 bases between them. The CDR3 spans 16 residues. CDR3 coding DNA: TGCGCCAGCAGCCAAGAGGTTCAGGGGTTCTCCTACGAGCAGTACTTC. Amino acid sequence: CASSQEVQGFSYEQYF.

The rearrangement joins TRBV6-6 to TRBJ1-5; 10 nucleotides agree with TRBD1. V lost 5 bases, J lost 15 bases, and 13 bases stayed unmatched. This CDR3 has 14 residues. Germline V gene lookup returns CDR1 MNHNY and CDR2 SVGAGI (reference sequence). CDR3 region: CASSGGQGSMLRHF. In DNA form, the CDR3 reads TGTGCCAGCAGTGGGGGACAGGGGTCAATGCTTAGGCATTTT.

The rearrangement uses TRBV4-2 and TRBJ2-7; 9 bases are a match to TRBD1. The CDR3 sequence is 16 residues long. From germline, CDR1 is LGHNA and CDR2 YNFKEQ. Trimming removed 1 base from V and 6 bases from J; junction bases left unmatched: 10. CDR3 sequence (DNA): TGTGCCAGCAGCCAAGCGCAGGGACAGGGTGTTAGCGAGCAGTACTTC. Amino acid sequence: CASSQAQGQGVSEQYF.

CDR3 coding DNA: TGTGCCAGTAGTAAAACAGGGGACACCGGGGAGCTGTTTTTT. Amino acid sequence: CASSKTGDTGELFF. The rearrangement uses TRBV19 and TRBJ2-2, with TRBD1 identical over 7 bases. This CDR3 contains 14 residues. With V trimmed by 4 bases and J by 3 bases, 2 bases remained unmatched. Germline CDR1 is LNHDA and CDR2 is SQIVND (reference sequence).

V and J are TRBV14 and TRBJ1-3; a weak D match, TRBD1 (5 bases). The V and J ends lost 2 bases and 3 bases respectively, with 14 bases between them. Germline values: CDR1 SGHDN, CDR2 FVKESK. This CDR3 comprises 16 residues. The CDR3 DNA is TGTGCCAGCAGCCAAACGGGAGTGGGGGTTGGAAACACCATATATTTT. Its protein product is CASSQTGVGVGNTIYF.